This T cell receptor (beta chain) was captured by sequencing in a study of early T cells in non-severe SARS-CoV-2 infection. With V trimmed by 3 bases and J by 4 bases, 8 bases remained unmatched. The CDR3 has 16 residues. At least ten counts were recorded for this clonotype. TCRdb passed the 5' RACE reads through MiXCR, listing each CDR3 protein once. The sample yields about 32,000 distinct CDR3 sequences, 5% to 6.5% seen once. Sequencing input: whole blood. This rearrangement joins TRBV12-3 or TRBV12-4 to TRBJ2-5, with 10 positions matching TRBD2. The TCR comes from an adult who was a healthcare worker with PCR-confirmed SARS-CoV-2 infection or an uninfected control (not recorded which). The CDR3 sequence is CASSFRSSGSRETQYF. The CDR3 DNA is TGTGCCAGCAGTTTTCGTTCTAGCGGGAGCCGAGAGACCCAGTACTTC.